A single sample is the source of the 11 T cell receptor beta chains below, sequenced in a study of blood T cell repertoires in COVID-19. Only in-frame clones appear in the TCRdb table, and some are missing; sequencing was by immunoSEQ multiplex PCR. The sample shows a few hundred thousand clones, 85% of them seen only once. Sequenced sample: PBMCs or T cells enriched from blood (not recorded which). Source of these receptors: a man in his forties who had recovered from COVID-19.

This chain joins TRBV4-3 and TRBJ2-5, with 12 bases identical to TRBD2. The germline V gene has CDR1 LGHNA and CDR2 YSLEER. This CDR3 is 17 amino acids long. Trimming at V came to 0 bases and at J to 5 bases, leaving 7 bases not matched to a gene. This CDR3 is CASSQEGLAGSGETQYF. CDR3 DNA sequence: TGCGCCAGCAGCCAAGAAGGACTAGCGGGGTCCGGCGAGACCCAGTACTTC.

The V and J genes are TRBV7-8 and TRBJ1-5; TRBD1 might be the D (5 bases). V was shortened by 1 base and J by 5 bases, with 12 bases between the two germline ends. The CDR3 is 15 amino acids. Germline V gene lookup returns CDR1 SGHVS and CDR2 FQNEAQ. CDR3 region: CASSLDGARDQPQHF. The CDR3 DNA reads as TGTGCCAGCAGCTTAGATGGGGCCCGCGATCAGCCCCAGCATTTT.

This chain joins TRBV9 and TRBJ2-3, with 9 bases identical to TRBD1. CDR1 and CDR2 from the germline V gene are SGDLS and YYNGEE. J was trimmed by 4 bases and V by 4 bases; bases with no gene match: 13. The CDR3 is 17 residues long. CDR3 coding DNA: TGTGCCAGCAGCTTAGGGAGACCGGGACAGGGTGCAGATACGCAGTATTTT. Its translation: CASSLGRPGQGADTQYF.

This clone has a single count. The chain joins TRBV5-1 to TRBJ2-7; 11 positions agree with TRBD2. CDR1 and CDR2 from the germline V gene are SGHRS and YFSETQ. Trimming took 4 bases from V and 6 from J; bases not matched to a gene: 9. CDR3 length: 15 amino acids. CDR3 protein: CASSQGTSGIPEQYF. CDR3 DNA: TGCGCCAGCAGCCAGGGGACTAGCGGTATTCCCGAGCAGTACTTC. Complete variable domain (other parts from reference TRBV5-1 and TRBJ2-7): KAGVTQTPRYLIKTRGQQVTLSCSPISGHRSVSWYQQTPGQGLQFLFEYFSETQRNKGNFPGRFSGRQFSNSRSEMNVSTLELGDSALYLCASSQGTSGIPEQYFGPGTRLTVT.

CDR3 in DNA: TGTGCAAGTCGCCCCGGGGGGCTAGCGGGCGCCGAGCAGTACTTC. Its translation is CASRPGGLAGAEQYF. The chain joins TRBV12-2 to TRBJ2-7; TRBD2, as called in the table, went unchecked against the DNA. TRBV12-2 is a pseudogene locus. There are 15 residues in the CDR3.

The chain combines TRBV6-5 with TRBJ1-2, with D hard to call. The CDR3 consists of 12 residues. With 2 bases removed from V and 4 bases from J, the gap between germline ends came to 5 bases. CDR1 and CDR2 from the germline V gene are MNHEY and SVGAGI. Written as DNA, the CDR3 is TGTGCCAGCAGTTACGGCTCCTATGGCTACACCTTC. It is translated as CASSYGSYGYTF.

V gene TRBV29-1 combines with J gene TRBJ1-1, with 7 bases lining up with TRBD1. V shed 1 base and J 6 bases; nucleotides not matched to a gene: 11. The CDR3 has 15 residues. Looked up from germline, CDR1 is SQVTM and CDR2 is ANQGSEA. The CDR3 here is CSVEATTGYDAEAFF. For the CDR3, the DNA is TGCAGCGTTGAAGCTACGACAGGGTATGACGCTGAAGCTTTCTTT.

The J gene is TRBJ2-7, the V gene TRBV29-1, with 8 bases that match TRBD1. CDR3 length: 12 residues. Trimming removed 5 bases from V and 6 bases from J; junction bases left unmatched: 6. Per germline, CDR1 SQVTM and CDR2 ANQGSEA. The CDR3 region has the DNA TGCAGCGTTCGTGACAGGGGACGCGAGCAGTACTTC. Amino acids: CSVRDRGREQYF.

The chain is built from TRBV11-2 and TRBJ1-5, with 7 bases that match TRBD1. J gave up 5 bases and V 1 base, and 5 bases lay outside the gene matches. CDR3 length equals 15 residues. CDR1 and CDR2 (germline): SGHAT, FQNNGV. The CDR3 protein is CASSLGPDRYQPQHF. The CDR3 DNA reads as TGTGCCAGCAGCTTAGGCCCGGACAGGTATCAGCCCCAGCATTTT.

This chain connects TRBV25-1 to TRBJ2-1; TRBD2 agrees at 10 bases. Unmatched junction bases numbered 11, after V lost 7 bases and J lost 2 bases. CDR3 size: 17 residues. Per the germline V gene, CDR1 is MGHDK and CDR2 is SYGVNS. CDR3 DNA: TGTGCCAGCATCCCCCCCACCGGGACTAGCGCCTACAATGAGCAGTTCTTC. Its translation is CASIPPTGTSAYNEQFF.

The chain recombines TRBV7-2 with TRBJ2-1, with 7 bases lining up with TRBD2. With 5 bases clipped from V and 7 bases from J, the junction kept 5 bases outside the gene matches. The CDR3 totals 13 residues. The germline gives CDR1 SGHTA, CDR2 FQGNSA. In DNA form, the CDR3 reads TGTGCCAGCAGCCGATCTAGCGGTAATGAGCAGTTCTTC. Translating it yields CASSRSSGNEQFF.